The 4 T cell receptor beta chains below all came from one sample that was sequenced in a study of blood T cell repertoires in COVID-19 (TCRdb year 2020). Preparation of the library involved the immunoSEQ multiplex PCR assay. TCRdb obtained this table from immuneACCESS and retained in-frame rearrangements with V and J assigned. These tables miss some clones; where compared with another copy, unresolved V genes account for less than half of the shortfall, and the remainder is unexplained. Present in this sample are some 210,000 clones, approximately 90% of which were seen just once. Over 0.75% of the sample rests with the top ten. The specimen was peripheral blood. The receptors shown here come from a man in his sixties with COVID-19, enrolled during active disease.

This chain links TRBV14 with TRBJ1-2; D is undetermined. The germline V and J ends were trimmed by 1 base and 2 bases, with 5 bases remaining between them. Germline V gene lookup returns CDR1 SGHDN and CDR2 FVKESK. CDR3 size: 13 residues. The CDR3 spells CASSQVENYGYTF. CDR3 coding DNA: TGTGCCAGCAGCCAAGTAGAAAACTATGGCTACACCTTC. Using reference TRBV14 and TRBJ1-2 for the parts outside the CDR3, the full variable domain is EAGVTQFPSHSVIEKGQTVTLRCDPISGHDNLYWYRRVMGKEIKFLLHFVKESKQDESGMPNNRFLAERTGGTYSTLKVQPAELEDSGVYFCASSQVENYGYTFGSGTRLTVV.

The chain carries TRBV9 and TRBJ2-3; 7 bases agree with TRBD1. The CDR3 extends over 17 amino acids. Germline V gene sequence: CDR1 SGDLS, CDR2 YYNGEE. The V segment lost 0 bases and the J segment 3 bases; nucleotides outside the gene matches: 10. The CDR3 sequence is CASSVAGRGWGTDTQYF. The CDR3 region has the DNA TGTGCCAGCAGCGTAGCGGGCAGGGGGTGGGGAACAGATACGCAGTATTTT.

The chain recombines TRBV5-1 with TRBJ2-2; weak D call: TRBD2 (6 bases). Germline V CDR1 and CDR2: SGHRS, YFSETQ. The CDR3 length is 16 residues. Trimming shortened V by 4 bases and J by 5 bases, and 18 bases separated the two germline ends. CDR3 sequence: CASSPAGPGGTGELFF. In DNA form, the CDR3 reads TGCGCCAGCAGCCCCGCGGGACCGGGCGGTACCGGGGAGCTGTTTTTT.

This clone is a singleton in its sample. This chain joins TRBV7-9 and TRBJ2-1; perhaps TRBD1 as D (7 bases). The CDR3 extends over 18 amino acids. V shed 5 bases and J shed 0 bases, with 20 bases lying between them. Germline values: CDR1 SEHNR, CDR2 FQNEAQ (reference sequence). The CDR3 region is CASSPKGGQQTSYNEQFF. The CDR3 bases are TGTGCCAGCAGCCCTAAGGGGGGACAGCAGACCTCCTACAATGAGCAGTTCTTC.